The clone carrying this T cell receptor (beta chain) was counted many times. Its matching antigen is unknown. TCRdb called the reads again in MiXCR, with one record for every CDR3 protein. Altogether more than 500,000 distinct CDR3 sequences are present, approximately 15% being singletons, with the ten largest covering around 25%. This sample was taken from a study of T cell repertoires in cytomegalovirus infection. The CDR3 loop spans 16 amino acids. CDR1 and CDR2 (germline): SEHNR, FQNEAQ (reference sequence). V was trimmed by 2 bases and J by 3 bases, leaving 16 bases between them. Study conclusions and caveats: CMV-specific HLA-C-restricted TCR beta clonotypes dominated the ex vivo response.

The specimen was CD8+ T cells from PBMCs. The chain couples TRBV7-9 to TRBJ1-2; D gene uncertain. The source of this sequence is a human donor in good health (CMV status not recorded). Some clones in this sample may be carry-over from other donors' samples. The CDR3 loop reads CASSLPWVGSYYGYTF. The CDR3 DNA is TGTGCCAGCAGCTTACCCTGGGTTGGAAGCTACTATGGCTACACCTTC. Full variable domain (outside the CDR3, taken from reference TRBV7-9 and TRBJ1-2): DTGVSQNPRHKITKRGQNVTFRCDPISEHNRLYWYRQTLGQGPEFLTYFQNEAQLEKSRLLSDRFSAERPKGSFSTLEIQRTEQGDSAMYLCASSLPWVGSYYGYTFGSGTRLTVV.